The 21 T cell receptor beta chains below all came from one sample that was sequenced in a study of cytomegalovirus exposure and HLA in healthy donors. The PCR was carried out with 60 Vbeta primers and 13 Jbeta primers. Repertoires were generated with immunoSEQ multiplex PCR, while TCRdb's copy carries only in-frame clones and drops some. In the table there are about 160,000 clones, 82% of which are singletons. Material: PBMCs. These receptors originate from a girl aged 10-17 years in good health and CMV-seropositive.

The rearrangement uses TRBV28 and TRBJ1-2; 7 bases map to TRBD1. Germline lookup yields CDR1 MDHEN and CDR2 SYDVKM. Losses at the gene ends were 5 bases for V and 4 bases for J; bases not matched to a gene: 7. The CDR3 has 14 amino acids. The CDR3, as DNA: TGTGCCAGCAGTAAGGGACAGTTGGGCTATGGCTACACCTTC. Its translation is CASSKGQLGYGYTF.

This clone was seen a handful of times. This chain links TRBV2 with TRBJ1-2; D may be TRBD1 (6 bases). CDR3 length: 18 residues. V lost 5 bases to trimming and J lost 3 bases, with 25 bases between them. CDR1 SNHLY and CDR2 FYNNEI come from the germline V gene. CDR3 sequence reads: CASSLPRDVQQGYYGYTF. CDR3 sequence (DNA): TGTGCCAGCAGTTTGCCCCGAGACGTTCAACAGGGCTACTATGGCTACACCTTC.

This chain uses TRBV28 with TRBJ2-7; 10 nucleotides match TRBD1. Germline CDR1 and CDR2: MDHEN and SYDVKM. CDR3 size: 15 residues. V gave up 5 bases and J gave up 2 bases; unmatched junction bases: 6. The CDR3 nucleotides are TGTGCCAGCAGTCCCGGGACAGGGGCCCCCTACGAGCAGTACTTC. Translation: CASSPGTGAPYEQYF.

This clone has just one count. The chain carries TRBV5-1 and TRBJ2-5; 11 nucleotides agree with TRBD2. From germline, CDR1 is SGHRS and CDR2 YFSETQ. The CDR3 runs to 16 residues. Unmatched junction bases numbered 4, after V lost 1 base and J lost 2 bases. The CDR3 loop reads CASSLFPSGGQETQYF. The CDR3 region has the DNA TGCGCCAGCAGCTTGTTTCCTAGCGGGGGGCAAGAGACCCAGTACTTC.

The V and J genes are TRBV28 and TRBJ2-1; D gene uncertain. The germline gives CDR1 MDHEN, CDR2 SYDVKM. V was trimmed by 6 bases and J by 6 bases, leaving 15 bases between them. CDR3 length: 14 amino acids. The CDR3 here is CASSGWNEGNEQFF. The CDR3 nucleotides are TGTGCCAGCAGCGGGTGGAATGAAGGCAATGAGCAGTTCTTC. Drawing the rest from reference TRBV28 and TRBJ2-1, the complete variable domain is DVKVTQSSRYLVKRTGEKVFLECVQDMDHENMFWYRQDPGLGLRLIYFSYDVKMKEKGDIPEGYSVSREKKERFSLILESASTNQTSMYLCASSGWNEGNEQFFGPGTRLTVL.

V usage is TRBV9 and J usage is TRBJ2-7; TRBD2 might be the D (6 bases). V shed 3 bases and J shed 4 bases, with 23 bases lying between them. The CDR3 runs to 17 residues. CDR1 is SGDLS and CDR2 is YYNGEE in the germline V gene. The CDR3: CASSAPSAGTGTYEQYF. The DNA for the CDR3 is TGTGCCAGCAGCGCCCCCTCGGCCGGGACGGGGACTTACGAGCAGTACTTC. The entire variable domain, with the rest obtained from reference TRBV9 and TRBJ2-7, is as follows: DSGVTQTPKHLITATGQRVTLRCSPRSGDLSVYWYQQSLDQGLQFLIQYYNGEERAKGNILERFSAQQFPDLHSELNLSSLELGDSALYFCASSAPSAGTGTYEQYFGPGTRLTVT.

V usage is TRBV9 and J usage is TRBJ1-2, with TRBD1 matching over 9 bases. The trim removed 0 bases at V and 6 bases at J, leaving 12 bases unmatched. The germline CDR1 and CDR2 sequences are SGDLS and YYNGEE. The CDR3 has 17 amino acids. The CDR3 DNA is TGTGCCAGCAGCGTAGCAAATAGTGGGACAGGGCTTCATGGCTACACCTTC. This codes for CASSVANSGTGLHGYTF.

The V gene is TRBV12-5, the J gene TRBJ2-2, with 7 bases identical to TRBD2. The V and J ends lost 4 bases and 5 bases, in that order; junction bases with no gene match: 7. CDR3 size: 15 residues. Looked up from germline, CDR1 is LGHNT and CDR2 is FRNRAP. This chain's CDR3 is CASGSTVRGTGELFF. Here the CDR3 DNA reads TGTGCTAGTGGTTCGACGGTGCGGGGGACCGGGGAGCTGTTTTTT.

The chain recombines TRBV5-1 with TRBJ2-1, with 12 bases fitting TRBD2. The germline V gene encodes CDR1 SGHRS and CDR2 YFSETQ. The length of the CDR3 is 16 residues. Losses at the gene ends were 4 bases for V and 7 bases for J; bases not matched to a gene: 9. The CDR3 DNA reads TGCGCCAGCAGCCCCACTCTAGCGGGAGGGTCAAATGAGCAGTTCTTC. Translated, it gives CASSPTLAGGSNEQFF.

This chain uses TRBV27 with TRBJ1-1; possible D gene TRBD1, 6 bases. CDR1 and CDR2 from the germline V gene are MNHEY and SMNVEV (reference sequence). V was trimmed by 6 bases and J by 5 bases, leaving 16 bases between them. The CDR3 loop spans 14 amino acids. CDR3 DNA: TGTGCCAGCAGGATGGGGGGGCCGGGGACTGAAGCTTTCTTT. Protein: CASRMGGPGTEAFF.

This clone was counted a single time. For the CDR3, the DNA is TGCGCCAGCAGCTCTCCACGGCCCGGGACTAGCCCCTACAATGAGCAGTTCTTC. Translation gives CASSSPRPGTSPYNEQFF. The chain joins TRBV5-1 to TRBJ2-1; 9 bases are shared with TRBD2. Germline V CDR1 and CDR2: SGHRS, YFSETQ. This CDR3 has 18 residues. With V trimmed by 3 bases and J by 2 bases, 12 bases remained unmatched. The full variable domain, rest sourced from reference TRBV5-1 and TRBJ2-1, is KAGVTQTPRYLIKTRGQQVTLSCSPISGHRSVSWYQQTPGQGLQFLFEYFSETQRNKGNFPGRFSGRQFSNSRSEMNVSTLELGDSALYLCASSSPRPGTSPYNEQFFGPGTRLTVL.

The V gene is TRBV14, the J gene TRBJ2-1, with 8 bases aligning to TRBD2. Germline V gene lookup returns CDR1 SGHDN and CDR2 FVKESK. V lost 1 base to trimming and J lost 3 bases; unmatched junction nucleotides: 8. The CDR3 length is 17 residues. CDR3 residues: CASSQAKTSGSYNEQFF. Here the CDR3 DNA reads TGTGCCAGCAGCCAAGCGAAGACCAGCGGGAGCTACAATGAGCAGTTCTTC.

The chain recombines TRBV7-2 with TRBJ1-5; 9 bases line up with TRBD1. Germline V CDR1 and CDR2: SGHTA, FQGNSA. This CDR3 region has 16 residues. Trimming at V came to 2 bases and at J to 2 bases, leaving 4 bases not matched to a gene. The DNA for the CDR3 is TGTGCCAGCAGCTTATGGGGACAGGGAGGCAATCAGCCCCAGCATTTT. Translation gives CASSLWGQGGNQPQHF.

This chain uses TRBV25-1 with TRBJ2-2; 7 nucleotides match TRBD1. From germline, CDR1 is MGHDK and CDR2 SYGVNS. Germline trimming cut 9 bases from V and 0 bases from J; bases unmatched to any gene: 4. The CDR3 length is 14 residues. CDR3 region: CASRQGANTGELFF. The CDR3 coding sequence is TGTGCCAGTCGACAGGGCGCGAACACCGGGGAGCTGTTTTTT.

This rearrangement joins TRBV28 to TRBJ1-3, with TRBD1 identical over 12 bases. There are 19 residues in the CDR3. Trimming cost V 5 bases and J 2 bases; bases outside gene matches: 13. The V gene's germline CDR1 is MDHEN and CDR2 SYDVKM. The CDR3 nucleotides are TGTGCCAGCAGTACCCCGGGGACAGGGGGCTACTACGCTGGAAACACCATATATTTT. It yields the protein CASSTPGTGGYYAGNTIYF.

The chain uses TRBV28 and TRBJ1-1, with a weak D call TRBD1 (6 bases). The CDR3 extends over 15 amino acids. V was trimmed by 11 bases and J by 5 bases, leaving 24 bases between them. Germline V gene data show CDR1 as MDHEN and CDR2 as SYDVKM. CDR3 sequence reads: CAYTPRTDGTTEAFF. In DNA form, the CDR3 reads TGTGCCTATACTCCCCGGACAGATGGAACAACTGAAGCTTTCTTT.

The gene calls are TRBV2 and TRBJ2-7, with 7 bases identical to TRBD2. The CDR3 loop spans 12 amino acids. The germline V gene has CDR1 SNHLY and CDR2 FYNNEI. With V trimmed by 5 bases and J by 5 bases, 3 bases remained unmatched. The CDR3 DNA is TGTGCCAGCAGTAAGAGCGGGAACGAGCAGTACTTC. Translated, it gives CASSKSGNEQYF.

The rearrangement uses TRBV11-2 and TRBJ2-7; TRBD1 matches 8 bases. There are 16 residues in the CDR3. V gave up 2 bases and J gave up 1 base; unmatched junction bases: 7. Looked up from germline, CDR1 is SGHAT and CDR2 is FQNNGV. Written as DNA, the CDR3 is TGTGCCAGCAGCTTATGGGGACAGGCGTCGTCCTACGAGCAGTACTTC. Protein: CASSLWGQASSYEQYF.

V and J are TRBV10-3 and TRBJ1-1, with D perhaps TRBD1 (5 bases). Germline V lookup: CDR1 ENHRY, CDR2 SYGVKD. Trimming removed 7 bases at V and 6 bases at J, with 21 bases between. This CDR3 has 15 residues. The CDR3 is CAINQGSSLSSEAFF. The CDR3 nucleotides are TGTGCCATCAACCAGGGTTCATCACTTAGCTCTGAAGCTTTCTTT.

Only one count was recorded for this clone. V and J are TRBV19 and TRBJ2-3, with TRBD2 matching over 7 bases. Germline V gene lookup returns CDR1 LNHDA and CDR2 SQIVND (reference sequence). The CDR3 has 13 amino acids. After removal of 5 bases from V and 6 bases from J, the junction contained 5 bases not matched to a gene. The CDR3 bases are TGTGCCAGTAGTGCGGGGGTCGGCGATACGCAGTATTTT. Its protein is CASSAGVGDTQYF.

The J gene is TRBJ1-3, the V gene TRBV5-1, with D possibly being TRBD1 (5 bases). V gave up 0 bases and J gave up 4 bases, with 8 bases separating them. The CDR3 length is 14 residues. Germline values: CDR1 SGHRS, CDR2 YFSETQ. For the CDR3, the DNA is TGCGCCAGCAGCTTGGCAGGGAGGGGAAACACCATATATTTT. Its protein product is CASSLAGRGNTIYF.